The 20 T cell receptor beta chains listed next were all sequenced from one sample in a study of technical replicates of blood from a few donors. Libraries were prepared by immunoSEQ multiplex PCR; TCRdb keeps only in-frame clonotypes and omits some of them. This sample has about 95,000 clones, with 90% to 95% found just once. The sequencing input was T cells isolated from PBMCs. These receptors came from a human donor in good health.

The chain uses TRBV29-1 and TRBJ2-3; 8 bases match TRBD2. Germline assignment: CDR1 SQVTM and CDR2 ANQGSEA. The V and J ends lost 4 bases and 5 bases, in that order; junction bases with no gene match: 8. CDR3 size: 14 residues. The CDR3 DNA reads TGCAGCGTTGGGGGGGAGCGGGAGTTAGATACGCAGTATTTT. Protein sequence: CSVGGERELDTQYF.

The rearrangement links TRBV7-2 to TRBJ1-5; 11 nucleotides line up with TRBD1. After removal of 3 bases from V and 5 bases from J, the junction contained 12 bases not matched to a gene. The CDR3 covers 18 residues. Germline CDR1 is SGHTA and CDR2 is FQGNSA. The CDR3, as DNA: TGTGCCAGCAGCTTTTCACCTTTGGGACAGGGGGGCGATCAGCCCCAGCATTTT. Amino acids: CASSFSPLGQGGDQPQHF.

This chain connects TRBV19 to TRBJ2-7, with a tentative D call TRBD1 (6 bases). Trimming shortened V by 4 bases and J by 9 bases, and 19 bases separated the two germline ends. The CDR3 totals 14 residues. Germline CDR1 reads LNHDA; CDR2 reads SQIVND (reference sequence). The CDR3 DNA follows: TGTGCCAGTAGTACTAGCCGGGACACGGTCGGGCAGTACTTC. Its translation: CASSTSRDTVGQYF. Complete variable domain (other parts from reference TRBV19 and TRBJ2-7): DGGITQSPKYLFRKEGQNVTLSCEQNLNHDAMYWYRQDPGQGLRLIYYSQIVNDFQKGDIAEGYSVSREKKESFPLTVTSAQKNPTAFYLCASSTSRDTVGQYFGPGTRLTVT.

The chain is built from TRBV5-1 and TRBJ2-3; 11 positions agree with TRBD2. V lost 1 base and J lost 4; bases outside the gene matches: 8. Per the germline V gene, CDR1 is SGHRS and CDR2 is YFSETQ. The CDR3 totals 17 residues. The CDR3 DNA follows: TGCGCCAGCAGCTTGCCTCTAGCGGGAGGACTCCCAGATACGCAGTATTTT. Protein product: CASSLPLAGGLPDTQYF.

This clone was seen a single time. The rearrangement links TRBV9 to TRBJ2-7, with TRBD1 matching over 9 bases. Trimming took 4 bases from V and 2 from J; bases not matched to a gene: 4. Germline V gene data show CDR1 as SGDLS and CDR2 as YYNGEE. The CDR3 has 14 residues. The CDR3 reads CASSTRQGAYEQYF. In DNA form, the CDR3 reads TGTGCCAGCAGCACCCGACAGGGGGCCTACGAGCAGTACTTC.

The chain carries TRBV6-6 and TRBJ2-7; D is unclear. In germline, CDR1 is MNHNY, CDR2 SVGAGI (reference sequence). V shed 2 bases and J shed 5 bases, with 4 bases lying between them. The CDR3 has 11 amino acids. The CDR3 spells CASSYRDEQYF. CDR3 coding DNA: TGTGCCAGCAGTTACCGTGACGAGCAGTACTTC.

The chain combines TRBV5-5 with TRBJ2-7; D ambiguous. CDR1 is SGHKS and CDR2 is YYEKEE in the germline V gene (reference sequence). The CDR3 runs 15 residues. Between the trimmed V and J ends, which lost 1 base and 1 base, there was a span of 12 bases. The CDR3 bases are TGTGCCAGCAGCTTGAGCTCTTATTGGTCCTACGAGCAGTACTTC. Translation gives CASSLSSYWSYEQYF.

The CDR3 DNA reads as TGCGCCAGCAGCTTGACAGGGGGCTTCAACACTGAAGCTTTCTTT. It is translated as CASSLTGGFNTEAFF. V is TRBV5-1 and J is TRBJ1-1, with 9 positions matching TRBD1. Germline-derived CDR1 and CDR2 are SGHRS and YFSETQ. The CDR3 sequence is 15 residues long. V shed 1 base, J shed 2 bases, and the junction held 3 bases outside the gene matches.

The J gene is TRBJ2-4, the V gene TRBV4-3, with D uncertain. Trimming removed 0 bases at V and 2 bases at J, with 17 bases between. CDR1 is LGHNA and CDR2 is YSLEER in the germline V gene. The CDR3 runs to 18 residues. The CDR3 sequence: CASSQDAVSPNTKNIQYF. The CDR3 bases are TGCGCCAGCAGCCAAGATGCGGTATCCCCCAACACCAAAAACATTCAGTACTTC.

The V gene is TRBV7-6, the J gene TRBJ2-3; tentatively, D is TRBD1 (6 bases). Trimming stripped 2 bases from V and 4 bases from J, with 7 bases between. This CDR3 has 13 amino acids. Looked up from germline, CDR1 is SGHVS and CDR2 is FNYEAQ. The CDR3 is CASSLNRADTQYF. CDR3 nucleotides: TGTGCCAGCAGCTTAAACAGGGCAGATACGCAGTATTTT.

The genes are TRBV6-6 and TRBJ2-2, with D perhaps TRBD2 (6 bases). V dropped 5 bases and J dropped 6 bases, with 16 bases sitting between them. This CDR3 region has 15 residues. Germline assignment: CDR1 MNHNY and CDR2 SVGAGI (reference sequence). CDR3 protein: CASSRGTPGAGELFF. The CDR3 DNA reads TGTGCCAGCAGTCGAGGGACTCCTGGAGCCGGGGAGCTGTTTTTT.

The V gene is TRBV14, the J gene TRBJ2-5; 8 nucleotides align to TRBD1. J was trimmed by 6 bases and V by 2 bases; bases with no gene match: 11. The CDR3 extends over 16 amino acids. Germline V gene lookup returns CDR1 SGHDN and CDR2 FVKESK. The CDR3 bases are TGTGCCAGCAGCCAATTCGGACAGGGCCTTTTGCAGACCCAGTACTTC. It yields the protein CASSQFGQGLLQTQYF.

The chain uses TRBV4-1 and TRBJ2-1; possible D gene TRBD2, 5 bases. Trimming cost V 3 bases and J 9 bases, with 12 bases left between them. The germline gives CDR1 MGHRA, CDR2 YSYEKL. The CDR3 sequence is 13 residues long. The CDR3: CASSQTRESEQFF. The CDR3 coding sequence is TGCGCCAGCAGCCAGACGAGGGAAAGTGAGCAGTTCTTC.

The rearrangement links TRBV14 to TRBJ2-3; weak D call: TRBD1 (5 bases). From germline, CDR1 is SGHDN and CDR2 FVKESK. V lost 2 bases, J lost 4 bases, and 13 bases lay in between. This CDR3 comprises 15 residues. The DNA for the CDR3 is TGTGCCAGCAGCCAATTGGCAGGGCGGTCAGATACGCAGTATTTT. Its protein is CASSQLAGRSDTQYF.

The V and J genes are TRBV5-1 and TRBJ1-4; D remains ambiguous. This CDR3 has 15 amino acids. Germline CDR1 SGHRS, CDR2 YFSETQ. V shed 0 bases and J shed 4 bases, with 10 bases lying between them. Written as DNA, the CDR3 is TGCGCCAGCAGCTTGGCGCTCATAGTTAATGAAAAACTGTTTTTT. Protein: CASSLALIVNEKLFF. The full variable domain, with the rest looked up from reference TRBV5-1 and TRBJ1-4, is KAGVTQTPRYLIKTRGQQVTLSCSPISGHRSVSWYQQTPGQGLQFLFEYFSETQRNKGNFPGRFSGRQFSNSRSEMNVSTLELGDSALYLCASSLALIVNEKLFFGSGTQLSVL.

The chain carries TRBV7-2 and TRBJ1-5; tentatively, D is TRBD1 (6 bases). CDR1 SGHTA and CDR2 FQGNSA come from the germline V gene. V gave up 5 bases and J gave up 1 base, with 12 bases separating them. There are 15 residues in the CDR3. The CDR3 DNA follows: TGTGCCAGCAGCCAGCGGACAGCCAGCAATCAGCCCCAGCATTTT. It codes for CASSQRTASNQPQHF.

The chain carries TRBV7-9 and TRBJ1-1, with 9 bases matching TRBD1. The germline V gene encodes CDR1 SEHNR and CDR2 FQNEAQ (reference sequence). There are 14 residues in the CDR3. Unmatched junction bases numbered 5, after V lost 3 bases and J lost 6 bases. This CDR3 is CASSFDRGFAEAFF. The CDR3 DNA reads TGTGCCAGCAGCTTCGACAGGGGGTTCGCTGAAGCTTTCTTT.

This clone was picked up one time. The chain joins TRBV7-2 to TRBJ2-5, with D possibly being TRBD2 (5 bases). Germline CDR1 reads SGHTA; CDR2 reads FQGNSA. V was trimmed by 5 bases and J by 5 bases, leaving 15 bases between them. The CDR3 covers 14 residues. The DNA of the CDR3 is TGTGCCAGCAGCACTCTAGCCTCTTCCGAGACCCAGTACTTC. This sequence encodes CASSTLASSETQYF.

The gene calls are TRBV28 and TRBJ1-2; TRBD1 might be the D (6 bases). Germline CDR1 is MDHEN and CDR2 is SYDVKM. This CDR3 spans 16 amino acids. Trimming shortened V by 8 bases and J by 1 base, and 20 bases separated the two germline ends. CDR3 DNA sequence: TGTGCCAGCTGCCCCCAAGGGGGGGGAATTAACTATGGCTACACCTTC. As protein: CASCPQGGGINYGYTF.

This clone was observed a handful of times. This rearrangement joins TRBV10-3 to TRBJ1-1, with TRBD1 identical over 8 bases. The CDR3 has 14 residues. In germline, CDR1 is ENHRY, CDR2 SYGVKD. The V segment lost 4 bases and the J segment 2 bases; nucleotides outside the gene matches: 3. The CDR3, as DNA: TGTGCCATCAGTGCGACAGGGGTCAACACTGAAGCTTTCTTT. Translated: CAISATGVNTEAFF.